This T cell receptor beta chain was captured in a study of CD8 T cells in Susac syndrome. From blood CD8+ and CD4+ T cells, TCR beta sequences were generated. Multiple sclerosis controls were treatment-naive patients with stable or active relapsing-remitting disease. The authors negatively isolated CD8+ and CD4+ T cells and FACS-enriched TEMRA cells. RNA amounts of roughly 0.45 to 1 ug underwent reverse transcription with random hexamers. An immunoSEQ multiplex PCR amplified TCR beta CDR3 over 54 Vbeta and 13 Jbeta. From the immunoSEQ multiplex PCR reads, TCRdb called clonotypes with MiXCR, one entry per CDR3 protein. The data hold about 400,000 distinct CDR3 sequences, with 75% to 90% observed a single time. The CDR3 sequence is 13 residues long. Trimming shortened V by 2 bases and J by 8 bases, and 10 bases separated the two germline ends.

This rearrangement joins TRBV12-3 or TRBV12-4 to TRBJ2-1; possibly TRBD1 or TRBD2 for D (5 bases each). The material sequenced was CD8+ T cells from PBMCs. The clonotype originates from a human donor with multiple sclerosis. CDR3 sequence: CASSLPGADEQFF. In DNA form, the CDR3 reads TGTGCCAGCAGTTTACCCGGGGCGGATGAGCAGTTCTTC.